These T cell receptor beta chains were read from a single sample in a study of blood T cell repertoires in COVID-19. Profiled with immunoSEQ multiplex PCR; TCRdb holds only in-frame clones, not every one. The repertoire includes a few hundred thousand clones, 85% to 90% of them detected once, and roughly 1% sits in the top ten. Input material: PBMCs or T cells enriched from blood (not recorded which). Every receptor here comes from a man between 18 and 35 years old who had recovered from COVID-19. CDR3s leave out the opening cysteine and the closing phenylalanine or tryptophan. The order of the fields is V gene, CDR3 length, CDR3 protein.

TRBV27 12 ASSFSTGLNEQF
TRBV28 11 ASSSPGQLEAF
TRBV19 13 ASSGPGQGAYEQY
TRBV6-5 11 ASSYGTGYEQY
TRBV6-5 12 ASTAGTGSYEQY
TRBV19 15 ASSLIRDSLFPNEQF
TRBV10-3 13 AISDFQVEGQPQH
TRBV7-6 13 ASSLEGTGNYGYT
TRBV10-3 15 AISSRDAGATNEKLF
TRBV6-5 12 ASSYLVSSYEQY
TRBV10-3 12 AISNGQSGRGYT
TRBV3-1/TRBV3-2 14 ASSPTGVLGNTEAF
TRBV7-8 13 ASSQTGSGANVLT
TRBV9 13 ASSAGTATNEKLF
TRBV5-3 14 ARSGGRGPSRYEQY
TRBV10-2 13 ASRISGTSTDTQY
TRBV2 11 ASSVAGLNTIY
TRBV6-5 10 ASRIGGANAF
TRBV18 11 ASSPTGEAEAF
TRBV5-4 12 ASSTTGVNQPQH
TRBV7-9 9 ASSPREVAF
TRBV10-3 12 ATVQGASTGELF
TRBV19 12 ASSTGQPYNEQF
TRBV21-1 14 ASSKGGTPSLETQY
TRBV7-2 16 ASSLTGTGGERTDTQY
TRBV10-2 11 ASSGGVDDEQF
TRBV7-2 10 ASSFQGNEQY
TRBV7-8 12 ASSLVGGDYEQY
TRBV25-1 12 ASSDPGTDDTIY
TRBV30 9 AWSRQAEQY
TRBV7-9 13 ASSLGLAGTDTQY
TRBV4-1 12 ASSQEFGTGEAF
TRBV11-2 15 ASSLATSGFPTGELF
TRBV6-5 10 ASDYSNQPQH
TRBV5-4 16 ASRSPGLAGGDTGELF
TRBV29-1 12 SVAQDSKTHVLT
TRBV7-8 12 ASSSRGGHTEAF
TRBV14 11 ASSQAPGQPQH
TRBV2 14 ASSEALLTGRYEQY
TRBV5-1 13 ASSLDTGGDSPLH
TRBV27 12 ASSLGLGVYEQY
TRBV10-3 11 AIRSGGAGEQF
TRBV7-9 14 ASSLTGSEGNQPQH
TRBV15 13 ATSRVGGGPYEQY
TRBV4-1 13 ASSQGGRQDEKLF
TRBV9 12 ASSPLAGDGVVY
TRBV29-1 11 SAPTSGTDTQY
TRBV12-3/TRBV12-4 11 ASSSPLAREQF
TRBV5-5 11 ASSLVENYGYT
TRBV4-1 20 ASSHPPFNPSGSVPSYNEQF
TRBV7-2 11 ASNRGVNTEAF
TRBV6-2/TRBV6-3 16 ASSPGTGGGYSNQPQH
TRBV27 13 ASRPRQGANSPLH
TRBV5-1 13 ASSSGGARDNEQF
TRBV4-1 13 ASSPPDTYSSPLH
TRBV5-1 13 ASSSGDSGANVLT
TRBV4-3 14 ASSQDPGRGNEKLF